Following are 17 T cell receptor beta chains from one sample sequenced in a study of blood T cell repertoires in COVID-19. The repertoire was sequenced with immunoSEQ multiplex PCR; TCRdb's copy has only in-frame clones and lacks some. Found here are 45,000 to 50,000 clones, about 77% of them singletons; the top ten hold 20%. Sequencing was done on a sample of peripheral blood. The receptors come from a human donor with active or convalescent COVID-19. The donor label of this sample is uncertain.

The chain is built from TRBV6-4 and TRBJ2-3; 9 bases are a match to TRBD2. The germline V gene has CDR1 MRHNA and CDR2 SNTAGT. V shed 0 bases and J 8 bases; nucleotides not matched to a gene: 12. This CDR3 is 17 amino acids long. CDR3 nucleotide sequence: TGTGCCAGCAGTGACTCTTTTGCGGGAGGGCCCCTTGGTACGCAGTATTTT. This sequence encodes CASSDSFAGGPLGTQYF.

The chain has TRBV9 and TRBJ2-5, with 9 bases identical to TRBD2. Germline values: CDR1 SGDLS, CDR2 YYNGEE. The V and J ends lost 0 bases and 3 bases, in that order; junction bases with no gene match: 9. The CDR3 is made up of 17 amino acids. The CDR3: CASSVEVSGRRKETQYF. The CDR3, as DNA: TGTGCCAGCAGCGTAGAAGTTAGCGGGAGAAGGAAAGAGACCCAGTACTTC.

The CDR3 DNA follows: TGTGCCAGCAGCCAAGATGTGTCGACAGGGTATGGCTACACCTTC. It is translated as CASSQDVSTGYGYTF. The chain links TRBV4-2 to TRBJ1-2; 7 nucleotides align to TRBD1. This CDR3 has 15 residues. The V segment lost 0 bases and the J segment 5 bases; nucleotides outside the gene matches: 6. Germline CDR1 LGHNA, CDR2 YNFKEQ.

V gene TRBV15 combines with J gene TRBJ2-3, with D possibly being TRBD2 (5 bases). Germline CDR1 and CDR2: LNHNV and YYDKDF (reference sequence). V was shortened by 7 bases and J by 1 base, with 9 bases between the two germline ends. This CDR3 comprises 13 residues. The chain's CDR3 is CATTSTRTDTQYF. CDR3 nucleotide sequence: TGTGCCACCACTAGCACCCGCACAGATACGCAGTATTTT.

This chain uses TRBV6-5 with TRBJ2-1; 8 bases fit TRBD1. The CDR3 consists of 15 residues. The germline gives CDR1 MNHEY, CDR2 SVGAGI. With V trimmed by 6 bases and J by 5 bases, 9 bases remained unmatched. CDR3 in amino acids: CASSRRTGHNNEQFF. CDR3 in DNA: TGTGCCAGCAGCCGAAGGACAGGGCACAACAATGAGCAGTTCTTC.

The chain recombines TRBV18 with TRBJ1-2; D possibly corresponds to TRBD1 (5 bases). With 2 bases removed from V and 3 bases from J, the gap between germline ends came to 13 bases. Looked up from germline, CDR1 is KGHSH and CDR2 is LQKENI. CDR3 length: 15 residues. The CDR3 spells CASSPVGTGDYGYTF. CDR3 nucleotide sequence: TGTGCCAGCTCACCAGTCGGGACGGGGGACTATGGCTACACCTTC.

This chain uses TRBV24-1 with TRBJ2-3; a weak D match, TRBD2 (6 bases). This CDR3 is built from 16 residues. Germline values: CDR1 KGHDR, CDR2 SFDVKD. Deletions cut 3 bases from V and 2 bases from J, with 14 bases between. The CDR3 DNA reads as TGTGCCACCAGTGATCCTTGGCGGGATAACACAGATACGCAGTATTTT. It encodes CATSDPWRDNTDTQYF.

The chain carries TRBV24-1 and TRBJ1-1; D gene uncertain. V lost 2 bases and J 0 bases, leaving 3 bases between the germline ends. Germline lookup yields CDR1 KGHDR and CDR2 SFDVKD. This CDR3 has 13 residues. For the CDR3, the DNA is TGTGCCACCAGTGATTATATGAACACTGAAGCTTTCTTT. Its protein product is CATSDYMNTEAFF.

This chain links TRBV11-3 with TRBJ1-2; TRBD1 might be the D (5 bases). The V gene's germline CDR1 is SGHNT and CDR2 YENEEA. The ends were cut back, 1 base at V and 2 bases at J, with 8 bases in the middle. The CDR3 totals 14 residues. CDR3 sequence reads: CASSLGRGNYGYTF. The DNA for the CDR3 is TGTGCCAGCAGCTTAGGCCGGGGGAACTATGGCTACACCTTC. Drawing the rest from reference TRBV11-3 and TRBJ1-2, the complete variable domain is EAGVVQSPRYKIIEKKQPVAFWCNPISGHNTLYWYLQNLGQGPELLIRYENEEAVDDSQLPKDRFSAERLKGVDSTLKIQPAELGDSAVYLCASSLGRGNYGYTFGSGTRLTVV.

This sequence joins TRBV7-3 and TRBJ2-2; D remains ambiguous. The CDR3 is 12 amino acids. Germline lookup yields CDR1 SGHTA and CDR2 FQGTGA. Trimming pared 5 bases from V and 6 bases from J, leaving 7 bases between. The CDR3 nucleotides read TGTGCCAGCAGCCCCCCATCCGGGGAGCTGTTTTTT. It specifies CASSPPSGELFF.

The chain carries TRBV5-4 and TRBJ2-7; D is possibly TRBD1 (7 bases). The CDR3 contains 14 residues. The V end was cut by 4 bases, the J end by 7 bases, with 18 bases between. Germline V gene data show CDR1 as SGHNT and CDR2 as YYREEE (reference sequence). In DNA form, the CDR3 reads TGTGCCAGCAGCCAAGGAGGGACAGAGTATGAGCAGTACTTC. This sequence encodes CASSQGGTEYEQYF.

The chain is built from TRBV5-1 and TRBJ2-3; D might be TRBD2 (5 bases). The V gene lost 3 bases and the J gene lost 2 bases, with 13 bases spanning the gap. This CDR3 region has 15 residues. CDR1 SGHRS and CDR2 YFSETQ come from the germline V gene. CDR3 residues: CASSWGAAITDTQYF. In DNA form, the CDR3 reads TGCGCCAGCAGCTGGGGAGCGGCGATCACAGATACGCAGTATTTT. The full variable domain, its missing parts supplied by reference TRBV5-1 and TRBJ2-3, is KAGVTQTPRYLIKTRGQQVTLSCSPISGHRSVSWYQQTPGQGLQFLFEYFSETQRNKGNFPGRFSGRQFSNSRSEMNVSTLELGDSALYLCASSWGAAITDTQYFGPGTRLTVL.

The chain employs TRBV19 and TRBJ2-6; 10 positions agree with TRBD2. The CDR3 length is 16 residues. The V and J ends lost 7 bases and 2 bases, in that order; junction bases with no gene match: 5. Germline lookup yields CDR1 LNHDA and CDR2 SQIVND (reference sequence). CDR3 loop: CASKREGTAGANVLTF. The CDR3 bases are TGTGCCAGTAAGCGGGAGGGGACTGCTGGGGCCAACGTCCTGACTTTC.

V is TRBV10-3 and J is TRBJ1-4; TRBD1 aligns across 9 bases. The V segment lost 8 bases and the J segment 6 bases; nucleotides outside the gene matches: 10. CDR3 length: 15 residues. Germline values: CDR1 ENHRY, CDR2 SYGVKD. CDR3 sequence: CAIGQGFSMDEKLFF. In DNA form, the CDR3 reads TGTGCCATCGGACAGGGGTTTTCAATGGATGAAAAACTGTTTTTT.

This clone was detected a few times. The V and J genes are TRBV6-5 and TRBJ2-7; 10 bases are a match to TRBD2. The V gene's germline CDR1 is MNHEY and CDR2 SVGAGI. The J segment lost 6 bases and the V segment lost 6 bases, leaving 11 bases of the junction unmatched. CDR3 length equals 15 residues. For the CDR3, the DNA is TGTGCCAGCAGGGATCAGCGACTAGCGGGCTTCGAGCAGTACTTC. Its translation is CASRDQRLAGFEQYF.

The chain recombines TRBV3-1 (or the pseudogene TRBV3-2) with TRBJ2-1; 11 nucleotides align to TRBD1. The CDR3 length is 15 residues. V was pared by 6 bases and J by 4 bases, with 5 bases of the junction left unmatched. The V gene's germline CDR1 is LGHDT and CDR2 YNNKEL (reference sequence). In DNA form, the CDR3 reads TGTGCCAGCAGTTCGGACAGGGGGCATTACAATGAGCAGTTCTTC. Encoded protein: CASSSDRGHYNEQFF.

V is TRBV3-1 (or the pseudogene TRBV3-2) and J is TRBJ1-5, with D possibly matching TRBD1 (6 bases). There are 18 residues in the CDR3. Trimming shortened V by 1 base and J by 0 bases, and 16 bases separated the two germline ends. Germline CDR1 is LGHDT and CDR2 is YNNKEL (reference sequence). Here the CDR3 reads CASSQATQGAYSNQPQHF. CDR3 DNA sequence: TGTGCCAGCAGCCAAGCTACACAGGGCGCCTATAGCAATCAGCCCCAGCATTTT.